The clone carrying this T cell receptor (beta chain) has just one count. The source of the sample is a study of blood T cell repertoires in COVID-19. Whole-study context: T cells, B-cell-depleted T cells, or PBMCs provided the cDNA or gDNA that served as material.

Original processing notes: Reference gene primers were amplified, and this amplification served to estimate nucleated cell counts. Clones were sequenced by immunoSEQ multiplex PCR, and TCRdb holds only the in-frame ones, with some missing. The D gene and trimming were derived from the DNA, and the V and J assignments and clone size from that table. The sample contains roughly 20,000 clones, around nine tenths of which appear only once. Per germline, CDR1 KGHDR and CDR2 SFDVKD. This CDR3 is built from 16 residues. Trimming removed 4 bases at V and 0 bases at J, with 15 bases between. Input material: peripheral blood. The receptor's source is a human donor in a cohort sampled during active COVID-19. The gene calls are TRBV24-1 and TRBJ2-7, with a possible D match to TRBD1 (5 bases). The CDR3: CATSDPKGDSSYEQYF. CDR3 nucleotides: TGTGCCACCAGTGACCCGAAGGGCGACAGCTCCTACGAGCAGTACTTC.